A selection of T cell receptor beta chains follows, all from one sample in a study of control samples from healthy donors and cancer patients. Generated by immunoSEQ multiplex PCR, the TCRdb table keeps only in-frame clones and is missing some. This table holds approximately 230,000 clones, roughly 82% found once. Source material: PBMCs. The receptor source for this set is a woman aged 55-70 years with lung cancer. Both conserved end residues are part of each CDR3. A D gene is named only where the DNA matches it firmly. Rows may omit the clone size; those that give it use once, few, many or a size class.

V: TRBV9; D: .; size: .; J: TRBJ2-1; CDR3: CASSVEGEQFF; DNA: TGTGCCAGCAGCGTAGAGGGGGAGCAGTTCTTC
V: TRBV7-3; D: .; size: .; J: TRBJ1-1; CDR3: CASSPGAGNTEAFF; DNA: TGTGCCAGCAGCCCCGGGGCCGGGAACACTGAAGCTTTCTTT
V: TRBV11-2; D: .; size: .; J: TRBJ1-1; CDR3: CASSFNGVGNTEAFF; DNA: TGTGCCAGCAGCTTCAACGGGGTTGGGAACACTGAAGCTTTCTTT
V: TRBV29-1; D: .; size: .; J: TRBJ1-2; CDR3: CSVGIQGGYTF; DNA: TGCAGCGTGGGGATACAGGGAGGCTACACCTTC
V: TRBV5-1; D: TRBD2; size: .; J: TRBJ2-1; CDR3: CASSLAGGPDEQFF; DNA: TGCGCCAGCAGCTTGGCGGGGGGGCCCGATGAGCAGTTCTTC
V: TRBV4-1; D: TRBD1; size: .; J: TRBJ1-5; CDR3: CASSFGWTGYQPQHF; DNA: TGCGCCAGCAGCTTTGGCTGGACAGGGTATCAGCCCCAGCATTTT
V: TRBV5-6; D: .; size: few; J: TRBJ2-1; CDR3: CASSLVVGAVYNEQFF; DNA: TGTGCCAGCAGCTTGGTAGTGGGGGCCGTTTACAATGAGCAGTTCTTC
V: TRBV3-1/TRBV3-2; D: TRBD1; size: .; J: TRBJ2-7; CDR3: CASSYTGQGSHEQYF; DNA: TGTGCCAGCAGCTACACTGGACAGGGGTCTCACGAGCAGTACTTC
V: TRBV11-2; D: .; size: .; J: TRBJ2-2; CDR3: CASSLGSSGELFF; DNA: TGTGCCAGCAGCTTAGGCTCGAGCGGGGAGCTGTTTTTT
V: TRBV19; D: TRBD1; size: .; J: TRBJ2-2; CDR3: CASRQGLGELFF; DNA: TGTGCCAGTAGACAGGGGCTCGGGGAGCTGTTTTTT
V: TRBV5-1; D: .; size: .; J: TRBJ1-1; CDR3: CASSVSTGNTEAFF; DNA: TGCGCCAGCAGCGTATCGACAGGGAACACTGAAGCTTTCTTT
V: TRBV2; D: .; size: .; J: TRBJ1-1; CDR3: CASRRTDMNTEAFF; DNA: TGTGCCAGCAGGCGGACGGACATGAACACTGAAGCTTTCTTT
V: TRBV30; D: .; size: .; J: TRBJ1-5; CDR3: CAWSVRLDQPQHF; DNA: TGTGCCTGGAGTGTACGGCTTGATCAGCCCCAGCATTTT
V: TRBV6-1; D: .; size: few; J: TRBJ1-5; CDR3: CASSEGGSTQHF; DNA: TGTGCCAGCAGTGAAGGGGGGAGCACCCAGCATTTT
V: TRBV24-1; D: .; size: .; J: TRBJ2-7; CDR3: CATSDTRQVPYEQYF; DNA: TGTGCCACCAGTGATACCCGACAGGTGCCCTACGAGCAGTACTTC
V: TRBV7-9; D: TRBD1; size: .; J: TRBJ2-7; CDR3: CASSPTTGGYEQYF; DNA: TGTGCCAGCAGCCCTACGACAGGGGGTTACGAGCAGTACTTC
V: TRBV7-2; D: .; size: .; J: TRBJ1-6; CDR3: CASSLVVGSSPLHF; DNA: TGTGCCAGCAGCTTAGTGGTGGGGAGTTCACCCCTCCACTTT
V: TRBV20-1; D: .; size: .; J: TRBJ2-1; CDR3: CSASNIAAVYNEQFF; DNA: TGCAGTGCTAGTAATATTGCGGCAGTCTACAATGAGCAGTTCTTC